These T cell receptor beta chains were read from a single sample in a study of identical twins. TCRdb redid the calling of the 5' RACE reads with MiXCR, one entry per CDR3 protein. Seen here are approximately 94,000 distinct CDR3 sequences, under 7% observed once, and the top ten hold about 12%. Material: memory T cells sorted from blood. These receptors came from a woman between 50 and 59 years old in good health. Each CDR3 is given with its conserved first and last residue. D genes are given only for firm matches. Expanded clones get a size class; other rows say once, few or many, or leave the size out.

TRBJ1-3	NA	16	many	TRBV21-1	TGTGCCAGCAGCAAAGCGGCCCCGGGACTTGGAAACACCATATATTTT	CASSKAAPGLGNTIYF
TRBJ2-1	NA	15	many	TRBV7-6	TGTGCCAGCAGCTTCCAGGGGGGACTGGACAATGAGCAGTTCTTC	CASSFQGGLDNEQFF
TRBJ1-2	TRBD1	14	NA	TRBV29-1	TGCAGCGTTGAAGATCGGGGGACAGTTCTTGGCTACACCTTC	CSVEDRGTVLGYTF
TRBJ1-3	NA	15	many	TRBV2	TGTGCCAGCAGGGGAGGGCTCCAAGACGGAAACACCATATATTTT	CASRGGLQDGNTIYF
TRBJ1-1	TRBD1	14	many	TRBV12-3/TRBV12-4	TGTGCCAGCAGTTTTATGGACAGGGGGACTGAAGCTTTCTTT	CASSFMDRGTEAFF
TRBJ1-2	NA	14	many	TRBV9	TGTGCCAGCAGCGTAGGTTTATCAAACTATGGCTACACCTTC	CASSVGLSNYGYTF
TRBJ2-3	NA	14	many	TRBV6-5	TGTGCCAGCAGCCCCGAGAGAGGCACAGATACGCAGTATTTT	CASSPERGTDTQYF
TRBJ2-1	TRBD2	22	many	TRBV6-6	TGTGCCAGCAGTTACCTTCGCTTAGGCGGGAGGGCCTCCCCAGAAGCCTACAATGAGCAGTTCTTC	CASSYLRLGGRASPEAYNEQFF
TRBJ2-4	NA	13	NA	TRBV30	TGTGCCTCCGCGGTGGGGCACCCCAACATTCAGTACTTC	CASAVGHPNIQYF
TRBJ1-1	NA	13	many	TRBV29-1	TGCAGCGTTGGAGTAGGGGTCAGCACTGAAGCTTTCTTT	CSVGVGVSTEAFF
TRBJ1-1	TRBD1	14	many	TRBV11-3	TGTGCCAGCAGCTTACGGACAGGGAGGACTGAAGCTTTCTTT	CASSLRTGRTEAFF
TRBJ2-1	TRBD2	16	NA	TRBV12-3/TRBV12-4	TGTGCCAGCAGTTTCTTCAGGACTAGCGGAGGAAATGAGCAGTTCTTC	CASSFFRTSGGNEQFF
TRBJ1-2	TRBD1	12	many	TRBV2	TGTGCCAGCAGGACAGGGGGCGTAGGCTACACCTTC	CASRTGGVGYTF
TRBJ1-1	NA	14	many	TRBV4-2	TGTGCCAGCAGCCAAGATAGTGGCCGCACTGAAGCTTTCTTT	CASSQDSGRTEAFF
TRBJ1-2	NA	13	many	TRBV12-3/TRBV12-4	TGTGCCAGCAGCGTATTGCAGGGGAAGGGCTACACCTTC	CASSVLQGKGYTF
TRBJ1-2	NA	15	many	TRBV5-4	TGTGCCAGCAGCCCGATCGACCGGGCAAACTATGGCTACACCTTC	CASSPIDRANYGYTF
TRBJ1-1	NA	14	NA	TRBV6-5	TGTGCCAGCAGTGGATGGACAGTTCGAACTGAAGCTTTCTTT	CASSGWTVRTEAFF
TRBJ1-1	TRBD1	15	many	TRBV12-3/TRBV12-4	TGTGCCAGCAGTGGAGGACAGGGTTTGGGCACTGAAGCTTTCTTT	CASSGGQGLGTEAFF
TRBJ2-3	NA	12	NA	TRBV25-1	TGTGCCAGCAGGCCCCAGGCAGATACGCAGTATTTT	CASRPQADTQYF
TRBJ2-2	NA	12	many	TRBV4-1	TGCGCCAGCAGCCAGGGCACCGGGGAGCTGTTTTTT	CASSQGTGELFF
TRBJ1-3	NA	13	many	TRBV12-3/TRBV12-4	TGTGCCAGCGAAGATGATTCTGGAAACACCATATATTTT	CASEDDSGNTIYF
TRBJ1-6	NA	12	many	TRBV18	TGTGCCAGCTCACCGGGAAATTCACCCCTCCACTTT	CASSPGNSPLHF
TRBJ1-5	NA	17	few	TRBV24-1	TGTGCCACCAGTGACCCTTCGGCACAGCACAGCAATCAGCCCCAGCATTTT	CATSDPSAQHSNQPQHF
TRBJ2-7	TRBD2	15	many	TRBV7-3	TGTGCCAGCAGCCGCCGGGGTGGCGGGAGTTACGAGCAGTACTTC	CASSRRGGGSYEQYF
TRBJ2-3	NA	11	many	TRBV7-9	TGTGCCAGCACACTTCGCGATACGCAGTATTTT	CASTLRDTQYF
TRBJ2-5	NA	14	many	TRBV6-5	TGTGCCAGCAGTTCCCTGGACGGTCAAGAGACCCAGTACTTC	CASSSLDGQETQYF
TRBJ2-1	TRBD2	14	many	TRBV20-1	TGCAGTGCTAGTTCCCAGCGGGGCGGGAATGAGCAGTTCTTC	CSASSQRGGNEQFF
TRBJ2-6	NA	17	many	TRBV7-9	TGTGCCAGCAGCCCCCGACAGGAGTGGGATGGGGCCAACGTCCTGACTTTC	CASSPRQEWDGANVLTF
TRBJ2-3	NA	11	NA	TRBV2	TGTGCCAGCGGGGAGGCAGATACGCAGTATTTT	CASGEADTQYF
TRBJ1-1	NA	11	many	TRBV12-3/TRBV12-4	TGTGCCAGTATCATGAACACTGAAGCTTTCTTT	CASIMNTEAFF
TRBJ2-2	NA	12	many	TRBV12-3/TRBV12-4	TGTGCCAGCAAAACAGGGTTGCGGGAGCTGTTTTTT	CASKTGLRELFF
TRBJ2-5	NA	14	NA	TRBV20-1	TGCAGTGCCCTACCTCCCAGGGACCCGGAGACCCAGTACTTC	CSALPPRDPETQYF
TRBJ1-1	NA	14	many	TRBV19	TGTGCCAGCCGCGACCGTGTTGGGCACACTGAAGCTTTCTTT	CASRDRVGHTEAFF